These T cell receptor beta chains were read from a single sample in a study of T cell responses to AZD1222 COVID-19 vaccine. The assay was immunoSEQ multiplex PCR, and TCRdb's table has in-frame clones only and misses some. The sample has 130,000 to 150,000 clones, around nine tenths seen once. Sequencing used peripheral blood, obtained on day 0 of MenACWY control vaccination. The source of these receptors is an adult in good health. The CDR3 runs from the conserved cysteine through the conserved F or W. A D gene is named only where the DNA matches it firmly. Clone size is not always given. Where it is, it says once, few, many or a class for expanded clones.

d_gene	j_gene	v_gene	abundance	CDR3nt	CDR3aa
.	TRBJ2-1	TRBV27	.	TGTGCCAGCAGCGATCCCGGCAGGGGACTCCGCTCCTACAATGAGCAGTTCTTC	CASSDPGRGLRSYNEQFF
.	TRBJ2-2	TRBV19	.	TGTGCCAGTAGTCCCCGAGGCACCGGGGAGCTGTTTTTT	CASSPRGTGELFF
.	TRBJ2-5	TRBV9	.	TGTGCCAGCACCACCGGGGTTACCTCCCAAGAGACCCAGTACTTC	CASTTGVTSQETQYF
.	TRBJ1-3	TRBV29-1	.	TGCAGCGCCGGAGCCAGGGGCGAAAGAAACACCATATATTTT	CSAGARGERNTIYF
.	TRBJ2-1	TRBV11-1	.	TGTGCCAGCAGGTCGATGACCGACAGTTACAATGAGCAGTTCTTC	CASRSMTDSYNEQFF
TRBD2	TRBJ2-3	TRBV7-6	.	TGTGCCAGCAGGAAGCCGCGGACTAGCGGGGGATTGAGCACAGATACGCAGTATTTT	CASRKPRTSGGLSTDTQYF
.	TRBJ1-1	TRBV29-1	.	TGCAGCGTTGAAGGGCGGGGCCCCCTCGGCACTGAAGCTTTCTTT	CSVEGRGPLGTEAFF
.	TRBJ1-1	TRBV2	.	TGTGCCAGCACTGAAGGGACTGAAGCTTTCTTT	CASTEGTEAFF
.	TRBJ2-3	TRBV12-3/TRBV12-4	.	TGTGCCAGCACCCCGGGACTCACAGATACGCAGTATTTT	CASTPGLTDTQYF
TRBD1	TRBJ1-4	TRBV10-3	.	TGTGCCATCAGCCGAGACAGGGAAGGGAAACTGTTTTTT	CAISRDREGKLFF
TRBD2	TRBJ2-7	TRBV3-1/TRBV3-2	.	TGTGCCAGCAGCCAGGCCCATAGCGGGGGGGCTCAGTACTTC	CASSQAHSGGAQYF
.	TRBJ1-5	TRBV5-6	.	TGTGCCAGCAGCTTGGAGGGTAGCAATCAGCCCCAGCATTTT	CASSLEGSNQPQHF
.	TRBJ1-4	TRBV19	.	TGTGCCAGTACCCCCCCCGGGAGGGGGAATGAAAAACTGTTTTTT	CASTPPGRGNEKLFF
.	TRBJ2-3	TRBV7-3	.	TGTGCCAGCAGCTTAGGGGGGGCGGTTGGAGATACGCAGTATTTT	CASSLGGAVGDTQYF
.	TRBJ1-4	TRBV14	few	TGTGCCAGCAGCCAAGATCCCGGACAGTTAGGCAAAAAACTGTTTTTT	CASSQDPGQLGKKLFF
.	TRBJ2-2	TRBV3-1/TRBV3-2	once	TGTGCCAGCAGCCTGGCCGGGGAGCTGTTTTTT	CASSLAGELFF
.	TRBJ1-5	TRBV7-9	.	TGTGCCAGCAGCCCGGGACCGGAGCCCCAGCATTTT	CASSPGPEPQHF
.	TRBJ2-7	TRBV28	.	TGTGCCAGCAGTTTTTATTCGGGGTCCAAGATCTTC	CASSFYSGSKIF
TRBD1	TRBJ1-5	TRBV10-3	.	TGTGCCATCAACGGACAGGCTAATCAGCCCCAGCATTTT	CAINGQANQPQHF
TRBD1	TRBJ1-1	TRBV7-3	few	TGTGCCAGCAGCCGAGGGGGCGCGAACACTGAAGCTTTCTTT	CASSRGGANTEAFF
.	TRBJ1-5	TRBV24-1	.	TGTGCCACTGCGGGACACATGAGCAATCAGCCCCAGCATTTT	CATAGHMSNQPQHF
.	TRBJ2-7	TRBV7-3	.	TGTGCCAGCAGCTTAGTTGGTAGCGGAGCCTACGAGCAGTACTTC	CASSLVGSGAYEQYF
.	TRBJ1-1	TRBV7-3	.	TGTGCCAGCAGCTTTGGCGGCCTGAACACTGAAGCTTTCTTT	CASSFGGLNTEAFF
TRBD1	TRBJ1-1	TRBV19	.	TGTGCCAGTAGCGAACAGACAGGGTCTGGAGCTTTCTTT	CASSEQTGSGAFF